Included here is one TCR beta chain sequence, with context. The data derive from a study of technical replicates of blood from a few donors. Profiling relied on immunoSEQ multiplex PCR, and the TCRdb table lists in-frame clones only, not all of them. The sample has about 56,000 clones, about 95% seen once; the top ten hold around 3.2%. Looked up from germline, CDR1 is MDHEN and CDR2 is SYDVKM. The CDR3 runs 17 residues. V gave up 3 bases and J gave up 3 bases, with 20 bases separating them. The origin of this receptor is a human donor in good health. Some clones in this sample may be carry-over from other donors' samples. The rearrangement joins TRBV28 to TRBJ1-1; D is perhaps TRBD1 (5 bases). The sample taken for sequencing was PBMCs. The CDR3 coding sequence is TGTGCCAGCAGTTTCTTGGGGTTCGGGGGGTTCGACACTGAAGCTTTCTTT. It translates to CASSFLGFGGFDTEAFF.